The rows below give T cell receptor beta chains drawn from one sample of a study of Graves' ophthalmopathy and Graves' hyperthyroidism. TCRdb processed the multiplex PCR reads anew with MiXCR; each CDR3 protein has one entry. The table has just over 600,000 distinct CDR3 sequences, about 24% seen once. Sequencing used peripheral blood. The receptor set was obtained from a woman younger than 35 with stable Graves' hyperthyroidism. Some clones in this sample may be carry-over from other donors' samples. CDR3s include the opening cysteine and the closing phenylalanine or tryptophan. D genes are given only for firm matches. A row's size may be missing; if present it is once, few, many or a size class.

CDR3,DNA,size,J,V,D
CASSIWGLAVDEQYF,TGTGCCAGTAGTATCTGGGGACTAGCAGTCGACGAGCAGTACTTC,many,TRBJ2-7,TRBV19,TRBD2
CASRPQGAKTEAFF,TGTGCCAGCAGACCACAGGGGGCAAAGACTGAAGCTTTCTTT,few,TRBJ1-1,TRBV6-2/TRBV6-3,TRBD1
CSVGQGAQVEQYF,TGCAGCGTCGGACAGGGGGCGCAGGTCGAGCAGTACTTC,NA,TRBJ2-7,TRBV29-1,TRBD1
CASSLSGQSPYEQYF,TGTGCCAGCAGCTTATCCGGACAGTCCCCTTACGAGCAGTACTTC,NA,TRBJ2-7,TRBV11-2,NA
CASSMVLGDFNEQYF,TGTGCCAGTAGTATGGTTCTGGGGGACTTTAACGAGCAGTACTTC,few,TRBJ2-7,TRBV19,NA
CASSTYRELYEQYF,TGTGCCAGCAGTACTTACAGGGAGCTCTACGAGCAGTACTTC,few,TRBJ2-7,TRBV28,NA
CASSTQGLAPRPPETQYF,TGTGCCAGCAGTACCCAGGGACTAGCGCCACGACCTCCAGAGACCCAGTACTTC,NA,TRBJ2-5,TRBV6-2/TRBV6-3,TRBD2
CASSLSPPDRTTYEQYF,TGTGCCAGCAGTTTATCTCCCCCGGACAGGACCACCTACGAGCAGTACTTC,NA,TRBJ2-7,TRBV27,TRBD1
CASSLTGMGYGYTF,TGTGCCAGCAGCCTCACGGGAATGGGCTATGGCTACACCTTC,once,TRBJ1-2,TRBV7-2,NA
CASSPRGQGAENEQYF,TGTGCCAGCTCCCCCCGAGGGCAGGGGGCAGAGAACGAGCAGTACTTC,few,TRBJ2-7,TRBV18,TRBD1
CASGPGDRPNYGYTF,TGTGCTAGTGGTCCGGGGGACAGACCTAACTATGGCTACACCTTC,many,TRBJ1-2,TRBV12-5,TRBD1
CAWSVTGASPRGGELFF,TGTGCCTGGAGTGTAACAGGGGCTTCTCCACGCGGCGGGGAGCTGTTTTTT,NA,TRBJ2-2,TRBV30,TRBD1
CASSLTGANYGYTF,TGTGCCAGCAGTTTGACAGGGGCGAACTATGGCTACACCTTC,many,TRBJ1-2,TRBV12-3/TRBV12-4,TRBD1
CASTPLDRFTGELFF,TGTGCCAGTACCCCCTTAGACAGGTTCACCGGGGAGCTGTTTTTT,NA,TRBJ2-2,TRBV19,NA
CASSTNLSGNSPLHF,TGTGCCAGCAGCACTAACCTCTCAGGGAATTCACCCCTCCACTTT,many,TRBJ1-6,TRBV7-2,NA
CASSHPLRAASEAFF,TGCGCCAGCAGCCATCCCCTGAGGGCAGCGAGTGAAGCTTTCTTT,NA,TRBJ1-1,TRBV4-1,NA
CASSPLCDTDAFF,TGTGCCAGCAGCCCCCTCTGTGACACTGATGCTTTCTTT,NA,TRBJ1-1,TRBV6-1,NA
CASSYGDLDLTAGELFF,TGTGCCAGCAGTTACGGCGATCTAGACCTCACGGCCGGGGAGCTGTTTTTT,NA,TRBJ2-2,TRBV6-2/TRBV6-3,NA
CASSSRTGGPYEQYF,TGCGCCAGCTCCTCCCGGACAGGGGGCCCCTACGAGCAGTACTTC,NA,TRBJ2-7,TRBV5-1,TRBD1
CASSVRGGTEAFF,TGTGCCAGCAGTGTCAGGGGGGGCACTGAAGCTTTCTTT,many,TRBJ1-1,TRBV6-1,TRBD1